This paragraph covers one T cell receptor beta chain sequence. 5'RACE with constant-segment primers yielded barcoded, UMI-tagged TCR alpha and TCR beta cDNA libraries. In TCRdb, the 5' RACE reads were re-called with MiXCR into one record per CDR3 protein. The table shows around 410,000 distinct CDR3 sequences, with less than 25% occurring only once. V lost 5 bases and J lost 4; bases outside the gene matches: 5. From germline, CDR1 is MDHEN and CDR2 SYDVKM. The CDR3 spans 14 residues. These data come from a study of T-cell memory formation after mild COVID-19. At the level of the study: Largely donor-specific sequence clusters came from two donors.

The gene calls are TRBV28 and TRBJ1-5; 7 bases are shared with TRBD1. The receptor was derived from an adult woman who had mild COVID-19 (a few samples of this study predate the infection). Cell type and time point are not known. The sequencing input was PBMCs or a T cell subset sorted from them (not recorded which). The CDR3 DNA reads TGTGCCAGCAGTGCCGGGACAGCTAATCAGCCCCAGCATTTT. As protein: CASSAGTANQPQHF.